This T cell receptor beta chain was identified during a study of blood T cell repertoires in COVID-19. Background on the study: Both acute and convalescent COVID-19 samples were obtained from the United States, Italy and Spain.

The CDR3 consists of 14 residues. The J segment lost 4 bases and the V segment lost 4 bases, leaving 4 bases of the junction unmatched. Germline assignment: CDR1 SGHNT and CDR2 YYREEE (reference sequence). Sequenced by immunoSEQ multiplex PCR; TCRdb stores in-frame clones only, minus some. In the table there are under 200,000 clones, around 82% of which are singletons. Sequencing input: PBMCs or T cells enriched from blood (not recorded which). The chain is built from TRBV5-4 and TRBJ1-5, with 8 nucleotides matching TRBD1. This receptor was taken from a woman aged 55-69 years with acute COVID-19. CDR3 loop: CASSPGGGNQPQHF. CDR3 nucleotide sequence: TGTGCCAGCAGCCCAGGGGGCGGTAATCAGCCCCAGCATTTT. Complete variable domain (other parts from reference TRBV5-4 and TRBJ1-5): ETGVTQSPTHLIKTRGQQVTLRCSSQSGHNTVSWYQQALGQGPQFIFQYYREEENGRGNFPPRFSGLQFPNYSSELNVNALELDDSALYLCASSPGGGNQPQHFGDGTRLSIL.